Described below is a single T cell receptor (beta chain) sequence and its context. Its antigen remains unidentified. The V gene's germline CDR1 is KGHSH and CDR2 LQKENI. Trimming took off 3 bases at V and 3 bases at J, with 14 bases between the two ends. This CDR3 has 15 amino acids. This sample was included in a study of Tregs in tolerant kidney transplant recipients. Some clones are missing from TCRdb's copy, which holds only in-frame ones; the method was immunoSEQ multiplex PCR. The sample holds approximately 60,000 clones, approximately 82% seen once. Study-wide results and limits: This study did not directly address biological reproducibility.

Material for sequencing was CD4+ T cells from blood. J is TRBJ1-2 and V is TRBV18; D gene ambiguous. This clonotype originated in a human donor in good health. CDR3 nucleotides: TGTGCCAGCTCACCCACTGCCAACCGCGACTATGGCTACACCTTC. It is translated as CASSPTANRDYGYTF.